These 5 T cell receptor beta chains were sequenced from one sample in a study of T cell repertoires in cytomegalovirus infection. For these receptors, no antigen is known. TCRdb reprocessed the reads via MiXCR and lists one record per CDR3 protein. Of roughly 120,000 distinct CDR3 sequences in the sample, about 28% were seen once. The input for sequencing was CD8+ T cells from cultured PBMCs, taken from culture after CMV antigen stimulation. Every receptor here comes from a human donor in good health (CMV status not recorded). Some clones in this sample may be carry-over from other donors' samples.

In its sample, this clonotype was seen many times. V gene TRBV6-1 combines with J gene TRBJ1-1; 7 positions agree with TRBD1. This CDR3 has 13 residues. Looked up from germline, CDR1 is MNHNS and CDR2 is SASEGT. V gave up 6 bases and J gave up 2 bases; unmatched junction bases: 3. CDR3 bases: TGTGCCAGCAGACGACAGGGAAACACTGAAGCTTTCTTT. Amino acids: CASRRQGNTEAFF.

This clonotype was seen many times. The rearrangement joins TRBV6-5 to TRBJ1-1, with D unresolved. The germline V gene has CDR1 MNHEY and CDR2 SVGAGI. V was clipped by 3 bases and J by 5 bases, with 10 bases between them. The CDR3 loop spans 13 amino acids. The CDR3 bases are TGTGCCAGCAGTTATTTTGGAGGGACTGAAGCTTTCTTT. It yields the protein CASSYFGGTEAFF.

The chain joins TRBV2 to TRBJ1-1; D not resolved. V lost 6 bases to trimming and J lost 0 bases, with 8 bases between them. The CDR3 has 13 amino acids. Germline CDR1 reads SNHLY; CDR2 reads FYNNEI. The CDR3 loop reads CASSGPMNTEAFF. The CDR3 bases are TGTGCCAGCAGCGGTCCCATGAACACTGAAGCTTTCTTT.

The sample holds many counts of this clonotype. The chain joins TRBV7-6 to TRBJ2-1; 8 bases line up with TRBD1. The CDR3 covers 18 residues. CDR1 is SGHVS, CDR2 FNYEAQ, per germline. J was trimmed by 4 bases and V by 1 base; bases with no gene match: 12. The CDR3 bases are TGTGCCAGCAGCTTAGTAGCGCCCCCCGACAGGGGTTACAATGAGCAGTTCTTC. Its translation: CASSLVAPPDRGYNEQFF.

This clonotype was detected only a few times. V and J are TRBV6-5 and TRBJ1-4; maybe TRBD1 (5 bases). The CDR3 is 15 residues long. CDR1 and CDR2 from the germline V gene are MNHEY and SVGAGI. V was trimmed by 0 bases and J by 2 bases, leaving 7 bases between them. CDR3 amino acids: CASSYSGPTNEKLFF. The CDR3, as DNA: TGTGCCAGCAGTTACTCGGGGCCCACTAATGAAAAACTGTTTTTT.